This T cell receptor beta chain was recovered during a study of response to subunit inactivated influenza vaccine. This clonotype was picked up a small number of times. The antigen is not known. TCRdb recomputed calls from the RT-PCR reads with MiXCR, one row per CDR3 protein. In the table there are more than 150,000 distinct CDR3 sequences, approximately 11% of which are singletons. Study observations and caveats: After each seasonal influenza vaccination, few new T cells are recruited, the authors suggested.

This CDR3 contains 16 residues. Germline-derived CDR1 and CDR2 are LGHNA and YSLEER. The V gene end was trimmed by 2 bases and the J gene end by 1 base; junction bases not matched to a gene: 7. The chain links TRBV4-3 to TRBJ1-1; TRBD1 matches at 7 bases. Sequencing used CD8+ T cells sorted from PBMCs, obtained approximately 25 months after vaccination. This receptor was taken from a man aged 50 to 69 who received an inactivated influenza vaccine. CDR3 coding DNA: TGCGCCAGCAGCCAACAACTTGACAGGGAGAACACTGAAGCTTTCTTT. Residues: CASSQQLDRENTEAFF.